This TCR beta chain was documented in a study of T-cell reconstitution after alpha-beta-depleted transplantation in children. Findings of the study overall: Several hundred expanded graft clones reportedly gave rise to the alpha-beta T cells present about two months after transplant. It was surviving recipient T cells and thymic progenitors that gave some patients high TCRbeta diversity at day 60. The authors attributed T-cell counts and diversity one year after transplant mostly to newly produced T cells.

The table lists this clonotype with a few counts. No antigen is known for it. TCRbeta library preparation incorporated unique molecular identifiers. Each CDR3 protein is one row after TCRdb ran MiXCR on the PCR reads. The sample has hundreds of thousands of distinct CDR3 sequences; 15% to 20% are singletons. Germline CDR1 is SEHNR and CDR2 is FQNEAQ (reference sequence). The CDR3 is made up of 15 amino acids. Deletions cut 5 bases from V and 1 base from J, with 11 bases between. The source was PBMCs, mostly from graft donor cells, collected 360 days after TCRalphabeta/CD19-depleted stem cell transplant. This chain uses TRBV7-9 with TRBJ2-2; TRBD2 might be the D (6 bases). The TCR comes from a male patient between 2 and 9 years old who had a stem cell transplant for acute lymphoblastic leukemia, so the T cells may come from the graft donor. The CDR3 protein is CASSHGTLNTGELFF. The CDR3 nucleotides read TGTGCCAGCAGCCACGGGACTTTGAACACCGGGGAGCTGTTTTTT.